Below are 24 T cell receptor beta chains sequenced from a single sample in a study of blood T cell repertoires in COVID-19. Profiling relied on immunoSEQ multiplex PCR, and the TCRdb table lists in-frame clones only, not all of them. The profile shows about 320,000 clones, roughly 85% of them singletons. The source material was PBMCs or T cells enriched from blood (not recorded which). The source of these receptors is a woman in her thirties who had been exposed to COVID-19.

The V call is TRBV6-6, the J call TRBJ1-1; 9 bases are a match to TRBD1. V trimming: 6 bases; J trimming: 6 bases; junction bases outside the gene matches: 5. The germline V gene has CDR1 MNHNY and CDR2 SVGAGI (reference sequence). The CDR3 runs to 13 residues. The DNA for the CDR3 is TGTGCCAGCAGCCCAAACAGGGGGCCTGAAGCTTTCTTT. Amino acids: CASSPNRGPEAFF.

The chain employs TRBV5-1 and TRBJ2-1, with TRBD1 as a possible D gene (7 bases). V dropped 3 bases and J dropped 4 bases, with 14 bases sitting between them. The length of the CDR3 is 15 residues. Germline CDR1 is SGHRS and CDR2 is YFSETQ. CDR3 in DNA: TGCGCCAGCAGCTACCAGGGGGAGGATTACAATGAGCAGTTCTTC. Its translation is CASSYQGEDYNEQFF.

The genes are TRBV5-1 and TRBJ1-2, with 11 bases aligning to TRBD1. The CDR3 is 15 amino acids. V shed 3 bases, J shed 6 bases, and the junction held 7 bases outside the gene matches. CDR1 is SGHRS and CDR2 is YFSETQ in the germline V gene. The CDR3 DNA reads TGCGCCAGCAGCTCTTACGGACAGGGGGCGAATGGCTACACCTTC. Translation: CASSSYGQGANGYTF.

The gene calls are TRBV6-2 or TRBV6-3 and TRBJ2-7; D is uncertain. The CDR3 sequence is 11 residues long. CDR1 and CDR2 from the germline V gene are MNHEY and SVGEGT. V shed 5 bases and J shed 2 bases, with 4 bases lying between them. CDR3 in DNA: TGTGCCAGCAGTAATACCTACGAGCAGTACTTC. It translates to CASSNTYEQYF.

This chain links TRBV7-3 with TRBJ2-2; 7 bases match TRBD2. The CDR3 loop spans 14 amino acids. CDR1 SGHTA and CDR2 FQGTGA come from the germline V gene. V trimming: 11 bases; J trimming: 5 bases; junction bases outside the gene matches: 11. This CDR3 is CASSGAEGTGELFF. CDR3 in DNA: TGTGCCTCCAGCGGGGCGGAAGGTACCGGGGAGCTGTTTTTT.

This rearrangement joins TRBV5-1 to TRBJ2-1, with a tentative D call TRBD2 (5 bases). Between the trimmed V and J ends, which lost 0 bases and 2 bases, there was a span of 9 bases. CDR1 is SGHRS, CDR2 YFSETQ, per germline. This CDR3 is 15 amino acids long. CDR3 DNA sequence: TGCGCCAGCAGCTTGGCCGGGGAACCCTACAATGAGCAGTTCTTC. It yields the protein CASSLAGEPYNEQFF.

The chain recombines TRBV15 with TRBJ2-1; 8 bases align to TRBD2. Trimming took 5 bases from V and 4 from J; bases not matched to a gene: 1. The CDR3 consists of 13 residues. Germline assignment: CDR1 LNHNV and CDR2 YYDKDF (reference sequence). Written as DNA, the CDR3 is TGTGCCACCAGCGGCGGGAGGTACAATGAGCAGTTCTTC. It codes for CATSGGRYNEQFF.

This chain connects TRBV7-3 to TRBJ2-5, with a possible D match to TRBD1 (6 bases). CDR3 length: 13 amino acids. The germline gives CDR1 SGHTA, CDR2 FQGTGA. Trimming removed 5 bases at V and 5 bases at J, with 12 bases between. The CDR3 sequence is CASSVDRLETQYF. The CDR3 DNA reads TGTGCCAGCAGCGTTGACAGGCTCGAGACCCAGTACTTC. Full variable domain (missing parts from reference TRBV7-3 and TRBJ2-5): GAGVSQTPSNKVTEKGKYVELRCDPISGHTALYWYRQSLGQGPEFLIYFQGTGAADDSGLPNDRFFAVRPEGSVSTLKIQRTERGDSAVYLCASSVDRLETQYFGPGTRLLVL.

DNA of the CDR3: TGTGCCAGCAGCTTAGAGGACAGGGGGCTCCGAAACACCATATATTTT. It translates to CASSLEDRGLRNTIYF. The chain joins TRBV7-2 to TRBJ1-3; 11 bases align to TRBD1. V shed 1 base, J shed 5 bases, and the junction held 4 bases outside the gene matches. Germline CDR1 SGHTA, CDR2 FQGNSA. The CDR3 has 16 residues.

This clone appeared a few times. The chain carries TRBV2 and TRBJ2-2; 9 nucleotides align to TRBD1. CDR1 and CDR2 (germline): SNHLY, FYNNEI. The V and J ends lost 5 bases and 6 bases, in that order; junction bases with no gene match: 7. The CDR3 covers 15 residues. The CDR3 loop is CASSQTGGWPGELFF. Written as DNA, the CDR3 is TGTGCCAGCAGTCAGACAGGGGGTTGGCCCGGGGAGCTGTTTTTT.

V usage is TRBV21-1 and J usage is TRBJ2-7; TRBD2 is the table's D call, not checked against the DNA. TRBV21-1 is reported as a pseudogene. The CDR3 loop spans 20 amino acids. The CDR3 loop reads CASSKDGTGERGRADYEQYF. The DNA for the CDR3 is TGTGCCAGCAGCAAAGATGGGACAGGGGAACGCGGGAGGGCCGACTACGAGCAGTACTTC.

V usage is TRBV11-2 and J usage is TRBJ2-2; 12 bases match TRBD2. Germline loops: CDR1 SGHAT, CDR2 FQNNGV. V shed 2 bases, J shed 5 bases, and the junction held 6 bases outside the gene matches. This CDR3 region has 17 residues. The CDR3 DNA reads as TGTGCCAGCAGCTTAACAGGACTAGCGGGACTTACCGGGGAGCTGTTTTTT. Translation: CASSLTGLAGLTGELFF.

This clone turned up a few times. The CDR3 sequence: CASRGTGLLFGANVLTF. The CDR3 DNA reads TGTGCCAGCAGGGGGACAGGCCTCCTCTTTGGGGCCAACGTCCTGACTTTC. V usage is TRBV2 and J usage is TRBJ2-6; 8 positions agree with TRBD1. Trimming at V came to 6 bases and at J to 3 bases, leaving 10 bases not matched to a gene. The germline V gene encodes CDR1 SNHLY and CDR2 FYNNEI. CDR3 length equals 17 residues.

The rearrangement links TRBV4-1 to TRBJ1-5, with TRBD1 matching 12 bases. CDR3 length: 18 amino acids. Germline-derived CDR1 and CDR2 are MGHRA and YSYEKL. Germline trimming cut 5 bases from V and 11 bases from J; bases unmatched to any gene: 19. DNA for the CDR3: TGCGCCAGCAGCTCCGGGACAGGGGGCATGGGGCCTTTGGGGACCCAGCATTTT. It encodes CASSSGTGGMGPLGTQHF.

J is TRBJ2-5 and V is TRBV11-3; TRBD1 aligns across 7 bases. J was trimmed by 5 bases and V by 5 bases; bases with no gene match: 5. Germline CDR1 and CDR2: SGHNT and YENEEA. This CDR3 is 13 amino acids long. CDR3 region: CASSRSRGETQYF. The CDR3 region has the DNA TGTGCCAGCAGCCGCTCCAGGGGGGAGACCCAGTACTTC. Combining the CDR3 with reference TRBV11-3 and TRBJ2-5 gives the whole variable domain EAGVVQSPRYKIIEKKQPVAFWCNPISGHNTLYWYLQNLGQGPELLIRYENEEAVDDSQLPKDRFSAERLKGVDSTLKIQPAELGDSAVYLCASSRSRGETQYFGPGTRLLVL.

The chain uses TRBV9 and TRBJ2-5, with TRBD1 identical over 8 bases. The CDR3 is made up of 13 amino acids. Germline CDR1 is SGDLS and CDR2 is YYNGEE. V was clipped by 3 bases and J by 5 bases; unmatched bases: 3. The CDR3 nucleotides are TGTGCCAGCAGCGAGAGACAGGGGGAGACCCAGTACTTC. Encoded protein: CASSERQGETQYF.

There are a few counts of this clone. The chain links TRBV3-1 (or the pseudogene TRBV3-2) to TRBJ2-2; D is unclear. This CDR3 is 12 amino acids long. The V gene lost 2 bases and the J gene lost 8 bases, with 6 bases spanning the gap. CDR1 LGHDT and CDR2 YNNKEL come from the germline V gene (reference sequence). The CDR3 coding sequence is TGTGCCAGCAGCCAAAATATAGGGGAGCTGTTTTTT. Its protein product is CASSQNIGELFF.

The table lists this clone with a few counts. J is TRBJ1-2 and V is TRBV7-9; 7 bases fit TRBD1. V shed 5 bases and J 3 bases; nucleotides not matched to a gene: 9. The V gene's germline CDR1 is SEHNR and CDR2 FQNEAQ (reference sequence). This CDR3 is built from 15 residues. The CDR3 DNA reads TGTGCCAGCAGCCCTGACAGGGCCCGGGACTATGGCTACACCTTC. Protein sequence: CASSPDRARDYGYTF.

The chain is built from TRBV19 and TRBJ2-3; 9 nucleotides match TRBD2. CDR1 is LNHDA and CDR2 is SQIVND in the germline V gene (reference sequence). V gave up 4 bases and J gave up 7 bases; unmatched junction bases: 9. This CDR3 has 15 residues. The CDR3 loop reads CASSRTSAGLNTQYF. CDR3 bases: TGTGCCAGTAGTAGGACTAGCGCGGGGTTGAATACGCAGTATTTT.

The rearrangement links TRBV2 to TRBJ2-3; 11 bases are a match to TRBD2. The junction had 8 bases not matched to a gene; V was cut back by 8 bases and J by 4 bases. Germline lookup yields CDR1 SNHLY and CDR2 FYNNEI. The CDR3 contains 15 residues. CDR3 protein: CASGTSGSLADTQYF. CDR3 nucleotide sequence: TGTGCCAGCGGTACTAGCGGGAGTTTGGCAGATACGCAGTATTTT. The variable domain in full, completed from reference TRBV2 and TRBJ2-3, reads EPEVTQTPSHQVTQMGQEVILRCVPISNHLYFYWYRQILGQKVEFLVSFYNNEISEKSEIFDDQFSVERPDGSNFTLKIRSTKLEDSAMYFCASGTSGSLADTQYFGPGTRLTVL.

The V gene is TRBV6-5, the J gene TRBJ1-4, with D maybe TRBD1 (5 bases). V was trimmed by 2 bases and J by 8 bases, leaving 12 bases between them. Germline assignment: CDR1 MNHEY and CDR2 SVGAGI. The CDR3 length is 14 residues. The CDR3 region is CASSYGQGNEKLFF. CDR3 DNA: TGTGCCAGCAGTTACGGGCAGGGTAACGAAAAACTGTTTTTT.

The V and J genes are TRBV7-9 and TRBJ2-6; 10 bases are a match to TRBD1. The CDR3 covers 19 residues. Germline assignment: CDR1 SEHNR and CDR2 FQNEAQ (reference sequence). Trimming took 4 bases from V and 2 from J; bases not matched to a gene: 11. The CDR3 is CASSSFGGTGATGANVLTF. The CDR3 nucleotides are TGTGCCAGCAGCTCTTTTGGGGGGACAGGGGCCACTGGGGCCAACGTCCTGACTTTC.

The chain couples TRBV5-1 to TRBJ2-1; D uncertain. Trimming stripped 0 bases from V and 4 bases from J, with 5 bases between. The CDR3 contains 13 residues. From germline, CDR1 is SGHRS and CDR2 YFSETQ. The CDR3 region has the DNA TGCGCCAGCAGCTTGGATAGTTACAATGAGCAGTTCTTC. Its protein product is CASSLDSYNEQFF.

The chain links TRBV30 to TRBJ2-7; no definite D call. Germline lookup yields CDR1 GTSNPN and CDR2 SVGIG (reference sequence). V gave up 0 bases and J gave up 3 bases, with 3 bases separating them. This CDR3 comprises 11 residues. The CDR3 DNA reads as TGTGCCTGGAGTGTTCTCTACGAGCAGTACTTC. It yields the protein CAWSVLYEQYF.